This T cell receptor (beta chain) was observed in a study of shared clonotypes between healthy human individuals. Study-wide results and caveats: Estimated richness was generally greater in naive than memory subsets.

This clone appeared once. Antigen: not known. Clones were sequenced by immunoSEQ multiplex PCR, and TCRdb holds only the in-frame ones, with some missing. The data contain 2 million to 2.5 million clones, approximately 94% of them singletons. The CDR3 is 14 amino acids. Per germline, CDR1 SGHVS and CDR2 FQNEAQ. Germline trimming cut 3 bases from V and 5 bases from J; bases unmatched to any gene: 4. Sequenced input: naive CD4+ T cells sorted from blood. The subset is: CD45RA+ positively selected. This clonotype was obtained from a man younger than 35 in good health. V and J are TRBV7-8 and TRBJ2-4, with 7 bases lining up with TRBD2. CDR3 in amino acids: CASSFRAGENIQYF. The DNA for the CDR3 is TGTGCCAGCAGCTTTCGGGCGGGGGAAAACATTCAGTACTTC.